This is a list of T cell receptor beta chains from one sample in a study of HIV-infected patients and healthy controls. TCRdb recomputed calls from the 5' RACE reads with MiXCR, one row per CDR3 protein. The sample holds almost 65,000 distinct CDR3 sequences, less than 20% seen once. Sample: CD4+ T cells from blood. The source is a human donor in good health. The CDR3 runs from the conserved cysteine through the conserved F or W. Fields, in order: clone size, V gene, D gene, J gene, CDR3 length, CDR3 DNA, CDR3 protein. A D gene is named only where the DNA matches it firmly. The listing skips clone size in some rows; elsewhere it reads once, few, many or a size class.

many	TRBV29-1	TRBD1	TRBJ1-1	16	TGCAGCGTTGAGCCCCGGACAGGGGGAAGGAACACTGAAGCTTTCTTT	CSVEPRTGGRNTEAFF
NA	TRBV30	NA	TRBJ2-2	15	TGTGCCTGGAGCGCCACAGGCGGGAACACCGGGGAGCTGTTTTTT	CAWSATGGNTGELFF
many	TRBV5-1	NA	TRBJ1-1	14	TGCGCCAGCAGCTACGGGGGCCGGGACACTGAAGCTTTCTTT	CASSYGGRDTEAFF
many	TRBV12-5	NA	TRBJ1-5	13	TGTGCTAGTGAGGGGTCGGGCAATCAGCCCCAGCATTTT	CASEGSGNQPQHF
NA	TRBV3-1	NA	TRBJ1-1	13	TGTGCCAGCAGTCGAGCACAGGGCACTGAAGCTTTCTTT	CASSRAQGTEAFF
NA	TRBV20-1	TRBD2	TRBJ2-7	14	TGCAGTGCCCCGGGGACTAGCGGATCCTACGAGCAGTACTTC	CSAPGTSGSYEQYF
NA	TRBV12-3/TRBV12-4	TRBD1	TRBJ1-1	18	TGTGCCAGCAGTTTTTTGCTGGGACAGGGTCCCTTGAACACTGAAGCTTTCTTT	CASSFLLGQGPLNTEAFF
many	TRBV2	NA	TRBJ2-1	13	TGTGCCAGCAGTCTAAGACTATACAATGAGCAGTTCTTC	CASSLRLYNEQFF
few	TRBV29-1	NA	TRBJ2-3	13	TGCAGCGTTGTCGGCGACGGGACAGATACGCAGTATTTT	CSVVGDGTDTQYF
NA	TRBV5-1	TRBD2	TRBJ2-3	17	TGCGCCAGCAGCTTGACAAATAGCGGGGGGCGCACAGATACGCAGTATTTT	CASSLTNSGGRTDTQYF
many	TRBV10-3	NA	TRBJ1-2	15	TGTGCCACCAATGGAGATTGGACGGAGTTCTATGGCTACACCTTC	CATNGDWTEFYGYTF
many	TRBV29-1	NA	TRBJ1-1	13	TGCAGCGTTGGACCCCGGAGTCTTGCTGAAGCTTTCTTT	CSVGPRSLAEAFF
few	TRBV29-1	TRBD1	TRBJ2-7	13	TGCAGCGTCTGGGACAGGGGCGACTACGAGCAGTACTTC	CSVWDRGDYEQYF
NA	TRBV30	TRBD1	TRBJ2-3	14	TGTGCCTGGAGTCATCGGGACAGCGGAGATACGCAGTATTTT	CAWSHRDSGDTQYF
many	TRBV6-6	TRBD1	TRBJ2-7	15	TGTGCCAGCAGTTACTCCACGACAGGGAACTACGAGCAGTACTTC	CASSYSTTGNYEQYF
few	TRBV5-5	TRBD2	TRBJ2-3	18	TGTGCCAGCAGCTGGACTAGCGGGGGGAGCAGGGGGCCAGATACGCAGTATTTT	CASSWTSGGSRGPDTQYF
many	TRBV4-1	TRBD1	TRBJ2-7	13	TGCGCCAGCAGCCAGTCGACAGACAGGGTGCAGTACTTC	CASSQSTDRVQYF
many	TRBV29-1	NA	TRBJ1-5	12	TGCAGCGTTGAAGGCCCCAATCAGCCCCAGCATTTT	CSVEGPNQPQHF
medium-sized	TRBV29-1	TRBD1	TRBJ1-2	17	TGCAGCGTTGGCCCGGGACAGGGGATGGGAGGCATCTATGGCTACACCTTC	CSVGPGQGMGGIYGYTF
few	TRBV24-1	NA	TRBJ2-5	15	TGTGCCACCAGTGATACCACAGGGTATCAAGAGACCCAGTACTTC	CATSDTTGYQETQYF
NA	TRBV6-2/TRBV6-3	NA	TRBJ1-5	13	TGTGCCAGTACAAAGTTGGGAAATCAGCCCCAGCATTTT	CASTKLGNQPQHF
once	TRBV19	NA	TRBJ2-5	14	TGTGCCAGTAGTATTACCGGCCCGGGCAGGACCCAGTACTTC	CASSITGPGRTQYF
NA	TRBV9	NA	TRBJ1-1	14	TGTGCCAGCAGCCCTAGTGGCAGGGGCACTGAAGCTTTCTTT	CASSPSGRGTEAFF
NA	TRBV29-1	NA	TRBJ2-3	15	TGCAGCGCCCAAATGGGGGCATGGAGAACAGATACGCAGTATTTT	CSAQMGAWRTDTQYF
many	TRBV6-5	TRBD1	TRBJ2-7	15	TGTGCCAGCAGACCTCGGGACAGGGGATCGGACGAGCAGTACTTC	CASRPRDRGSDEQYF
NA	TRBV4-1	NA	TRBJ1-1	15	TGCGCCAGCAGCCAAAAGGGGGGATCGCCGGGGGAAGCTTTCTTT	CASSQKGGSPGEAFF